Sequencing of this T cell receptor beta chain was carried out in a study of Graves' ophthalmopathy and Graves' hyperthyroidism. For repertoire sequencing, the TCR beta CDR3 regions were amplified from RNA transcripts. First-round RT-PCR relied on HTBI primers, and a second-round multiplex PCR came next. MiXCR, applied by TCRdb to the multiplex PCR reads, yields one record per CDR3 protein. The table lists approximately 150,000 distinct CDR3 sequences, 35% to 50% of them singletons. This CDR3 has 12 residues. V was pared by 2 bases and J by 5 bases, with 6 bases between. Orbital computed tomography, together with clinical symptoms, serum thyroxine, TRAb and thyroid ultrasound, was used for diagnosis. The starting material, approximately 10 ml of fresh peripheral blood, provided the PBMCs.

Source material: peripheral blood. The sequence derives from a man aged 25 to 45 with Graves' ophthalmopathy. The chain combines TRBV12-3 or TRBV12-4 with TRBJ1-2, with no clear D. The CDR3 here is CASSLFEYGYTF. CDR3 DNA sequence: TGTGCCAGCAGTTTATTTGAATATGGCTACACCTTC.